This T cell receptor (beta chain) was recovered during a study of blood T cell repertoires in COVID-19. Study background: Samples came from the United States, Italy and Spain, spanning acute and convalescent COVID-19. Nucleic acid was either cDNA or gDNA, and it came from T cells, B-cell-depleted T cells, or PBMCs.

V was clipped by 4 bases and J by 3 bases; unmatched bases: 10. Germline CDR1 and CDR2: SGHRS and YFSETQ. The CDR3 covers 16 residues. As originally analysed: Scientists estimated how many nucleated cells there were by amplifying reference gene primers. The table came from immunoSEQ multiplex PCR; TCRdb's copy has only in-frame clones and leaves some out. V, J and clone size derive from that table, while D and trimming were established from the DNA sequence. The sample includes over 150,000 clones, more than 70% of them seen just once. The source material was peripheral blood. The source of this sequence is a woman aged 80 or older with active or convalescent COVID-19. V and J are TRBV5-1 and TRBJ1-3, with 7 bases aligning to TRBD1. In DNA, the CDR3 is TGCGCCAGCAGCGAGGGACAGTCGCGCGGTGGAAACACCATATATTTT. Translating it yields CASSEGQSRGGNTIYF.